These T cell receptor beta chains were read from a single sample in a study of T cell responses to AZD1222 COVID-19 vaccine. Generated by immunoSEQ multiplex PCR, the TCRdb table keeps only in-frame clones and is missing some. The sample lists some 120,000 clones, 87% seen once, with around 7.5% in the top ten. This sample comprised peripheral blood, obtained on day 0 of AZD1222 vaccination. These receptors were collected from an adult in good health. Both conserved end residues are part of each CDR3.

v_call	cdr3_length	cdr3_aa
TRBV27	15	CASSEQGVHYSPLHF
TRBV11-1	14	CASSNGRSNEKLFF
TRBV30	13	CAWSTSSYNEQFF
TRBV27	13	CASSLSEGDGYTF
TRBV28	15	CASSPPRGRSYEQYF
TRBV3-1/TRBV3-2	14	CASSPLAGGNEQFF
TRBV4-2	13	CASSQDYQYEAFF
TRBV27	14	CASSQQGWGGGYTF
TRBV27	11	CASLRDGEAFF
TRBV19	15	CASSTRGQFFGGYTF
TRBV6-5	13	CASSYTDTGAQYF
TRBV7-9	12	CASSLSSYEQYF
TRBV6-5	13	CATYRDGISPLHF
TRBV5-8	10	CASGAYEQYF
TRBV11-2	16	CASSSPLEGGTYEQYF
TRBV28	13	CASSSPTADILHF
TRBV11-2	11	CASRRAHEQYF
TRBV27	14	CASSSSAAGTEAFF
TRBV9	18	CASSVGPNKQGRGYEQYF
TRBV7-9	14	CASSLGANTGELFF
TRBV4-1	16	CASSQDPGFSNQPQHF
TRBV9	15	CASSVTSGGLDTQYF
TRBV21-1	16	CASIQTASSYNSPLHF
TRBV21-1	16	CASSKDRVPPGYEQYF
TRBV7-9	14	CASSLRQAFTEAFF
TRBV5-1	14	CASSPGQRNTEAFF
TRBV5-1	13	CASSLGGTMGYTF
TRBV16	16	CASSQSVRGGSGEQFF
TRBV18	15	CASSPSIGEHYGYTF
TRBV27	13	CASSYGHSYEQYF
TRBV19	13	CASSIAFSSPLHF
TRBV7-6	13	CASSFAKGMGYTF
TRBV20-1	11	CSARHSTEAFF
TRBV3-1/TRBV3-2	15	CASSQAGQGDHEQYF
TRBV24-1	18	CATSDPSGGAFNTGELFF
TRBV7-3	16	CASSLGGQQVRDTQYF
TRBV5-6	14	CASSFGAPNTEAFF
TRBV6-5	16	CASSFDSSSYNSPLHF
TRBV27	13	CASSLSPVNEQFF
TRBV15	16	CATRLFRGANTGELFF
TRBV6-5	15	CASSYSSGANEKLFF
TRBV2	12	CASSANNSPLHF
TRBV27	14	CASSWDRGGETQYF
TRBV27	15	CASREGLSTNEKLFF
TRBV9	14	CASSPGTFSYEQYF
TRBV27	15	CASSLSGGPGEKLFF
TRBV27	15	CASSLGLGNTDTQYF
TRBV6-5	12	CASSYGGTEAFF
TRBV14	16	CASSQDMDGGGHGYTF
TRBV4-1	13	CASSQWDREKLFF
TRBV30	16	CAWSRGSGSDTGELFF
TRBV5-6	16	CASSSGLAGLTDTQYF
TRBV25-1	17	CASSDRLAGGSGDTQYF
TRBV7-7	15	CASSLGGTGVDEQFF